The rows below give T cell receptor beta chains drawn from one sample of a study of a mutant IDH1 vaccine in newly diagnosed glioma. Profiling relied on immunoSEQ multiplex PCR, and the TCRdb table lists in-frame clones only, not all of them. This table holds tens of thousands of clones, 80% to 90% found once. No antigen has been assigned to these receptors. The sequences come from PBMCs, collected from a glioma patient whose treatment included an IDH1 peptide vaccine. The receptors stem from a middle-aged man with glioma. Each CDR3 is given with its conserved first and last residue. The D gene is left open where the match is weak. Where a row states a size, it is once, few, many or the class of an expanded clone; other rows omit it.

D: TRBD1
J: TRBJ1-1
size: NA
V: TRBV5-6
CDR3: CASTRTGRNTEAFF
DNA: TGTGCCAGTACCCGGACAGGGAGGAACACTGAAGCTTTCTTT

D: TRBD1
J: TRBJ1-5
size: NA
V: TRBV7-2
CDR3: CASSLEPGGRWPQHF
DNA: TGTGCCAGCAGCTTAGAGCCAGGGGGCAGATGGCCCCAGCATTTT

D: NA
J: TRBJ2-7
size: once
V: TRBV5-1
CDR3: CASSLLEGSYEQYF
DNA: TGCGCCAGCAGCTTGTTGGAGGGCTCCTACGAGCAGTACTTC

D: TRBD1
J: TRBJ1-2
size: NA
V: TRBV5-6
CDR3: CASSPDRGAYGYTF
DNA: TGTGCCAGCAGCCCGGACAGGGGAGCCTATGGCTACACCTTC

D: TRBD1
J: TRBJ1-5
size: NA
V: TRBV10-3
CDR3: CATQRTGINQPQHF
DNA: TGTGCCACCCAACGGACAGGGATCAATCAGCCCCAGCATTTT

D: NA
J: TRBJ2-7
size: NA
V: TRBV29-1
CDR3: CSVPGSYEQYF
DNA: TGCAGCGTTCCCGGGAGTTACGAGCAGTACTTC

D: TRBD1
J: TRBJ2-7
size: NA
V: TRBV5-1
CDR3: CASSFEGQGRSYEQYF
DNA: TGCGCCAGCAGCTTTGAGGGACAGGGGCGGTCCTACGAGCAGTACTTC

D: NA
J: TRBJ2-6
size: NA
V: TRBV28
CDR3: CASSPRAFGANVLTF
DNA: TGTGCCAGCAGTCCCCGGGCGTTTGGGGCCAACGTCCTGACTTTC

D: TRBD1
J: TRBJ1-2
size: NA
V: TRBV19
CDR3: CASRRQGTNYGYTF
DNA: TGTGCCAGTAGAAGACAGGGAACGAACTATGGCTACACCTTC

D: TRBD1
J: TRBJ2-5
size: NA
V: TRBV18
CDR3: CASSPTGVPRTQYF
DNA: TGTGCCAGCTCACCCACAGGGGTACCACGGACCCAGTACTTC

D: NA
J: TRBJ1-5
size: NA
V: TRBV5-6
CDR3: CASSLNIGSINQPQHF
DNA: TGTGCCAGCAGCTTAAATATAGGGTCAATCAATCAGCCCCAGCATTTT

D: NA
J: TRBJ2-5
size: NA
V: TRBV10-3
CDR3: CAISEPTPADETQYF
DNA: TGTGCCATCAGTGAGCCAACCCCGGCGGATGAGACCCAGTACTTC

D: NA
J: TRBJ2-7
size: NA
V: TRBV27
CDR3: CASSLTGRVYNEQYF
DNA: TGTGCCAGCAGCCTAACGGGCAGGGTTTACAACGAGCAGTACTTC

D: TRBD2
J: TRBJ2-2
size: NA
V: TRBV9
CDR3: CASSVDGGRGRELFF
DNA: TGTGCCAGCAGCGTAGATGGCGGGAGGGGCCGGGAGCTGTTTTTT

D: NA
J: TRBJ2-1
size: NA
V: TRBV7-3
CDR3: CASSFSSTLEQFF
DNA: TGTGCCAGCAGCTTTTCTAGCACTCTCGAGCAGTTCTTC

D: TRBD1
J: TRBJ1-3
size: NA
V: TRBV6-1
CDR3: CASSEPGQGTNTIYF
DNA: TGTGCCAGCAGTGAACCGGGACAGGGAACCAACACCATATATTTT

D: NA
J: TRBJ2-3
size: NA
V: TRBV7-2
CDR3: CASSSRYDTDTQYF
DNA: TGTGCCAGCAGCTCCCGATACGATACAGATACGCAGTATTTT

D: TRBD2
J: TRBJ2-7
size: NA
V: TRBV15
CDR3: CATSRAPSGSYEQYF
DNA: TGTGCCACCAGCAGGGCCCCAAGCGGGAGCTACGAGCAGTACTTC

D: TRBD1
J: TRBJ1-2
size: few
V: TRBV7-2
CDR3: CASSLGMTGGHGYTF
DNA: TGTGCCAGCAGCTTAGGGATGACAGGGGGTCATGGCTACACCTTC

D: TRBD2
J: TRBJ2-5
size: NA
V: TRBV12-5
CDR3: CASGLVLAEQETQYF
DNA: TGTGCTAGTGGTTTGGTACTAGCGGAACAAGAGACCCAGTACTTC

D: NA
J: TRBJ1-5
size: NA
V: TRBV7-2
CDR3: CASGARQPQHF
DNA: TGTGCCAGCGGGGCACGGCAGCCCCAGCATTTT

D: NA
J: TRBJ2-5
size: NA
V: TRBV7-2
CDR3: CASTRDRRETQYF
DNA: TGTGCCAGCACCAGAGACAGGAGGGAGACCCAGTACTTC

D: NA
J: TRBJ2-6
size: NA
V: TRBV15
CDR3: CATSRGQRSGANVLTF
DNA: TGTGCCACCAGCAGAGGGCAGAGGAGTGGGGCCAACGTCCTGACTTTC

D: NA
J: TRBJ2-3
size: NA
V: TRBV7-2
CDR3: CASSLWGSRTDTQYF
DNA: TGTGCCAGCAGCTTATGGGGGAGCCGTACAGATACGCAGTATTTT

D: NA
J: TRBJ2-1
size: NA
V: TRBV5-6
CDR3: CASSLYNYNEQFF
DNA: TGTGCCAGCAGCTTGTACAACTACAATGAGCAGTTCTTC

D: TRBD2
J: TRBJ2-1
size: NA
V: TRBV19
CDR3: CASGLAGWNEQFF
DNA: TGTGCCAGTGGGCTAGCGGGATGGAATGAGCAGTTCTTC

D: TRBD1
J: TRBJ1-5
size: once
V: TRBV4-1
CDR3: CASSLMTGINQPQHF
DNA: TGCGCCAGCAGCCTAATGACAGGGATCAATCAGCCCCAGCATTTT

D: TRBD2
J: TRBJ2-7
size: NA
V: TRBV5-1
CDR3: CASSPGGGAGVDEQYF
DNA: TGCGCCAGCAGCCCGGGAGGGGGGGCGGGGGTCGACGAGCAGTACTTC

D: NA
J: TRBJ2-2
size: NA
V: TRBV7-9
CDR3: CASSRDSPLPYTGELFF
DNA: TGTGCCAGCAGCCGAGACAGCCCTCTTCCCTACACCGGGGAGCTGTTTTTT

D: NA
J: TRBJ1-2
size: NA
V: TRBV6-1
CDR3: CASSEFRYGYTF
DNA: TGTGCCAGCAGTGAATTCAGATATGGCTACACCTTC

D: TRBD2
J: TRBJ2-2
size: NA
V: TRBV5-8
CDR3: CASSLDAGDPNTGELFF
DNA: TGTGCCAGCAGCTTGGATGCGGGGGACCCTAACACCGGGGAGCTGTTTTTT

D: NA
J: TRBJ1-1
size: NA
V: TRBV6-4
CDR3: CASSEEGGNTEAFF
DNA: TGTGCCAGCAGTGAGGAGGGTGGGAACACTGAAGCTTTCTTT

D: TRBD2
J: TRBJ2-3
size: NA
V: TRBV18
CDR3: CASSPGLAEGGDTQYF
DNA: TGTGCCAGCTCACCCGGACTAGCGGAGGGAGGGGATACGCAGTATTTT

D: TRBD2
J: TRBJ2-3
size: NA
V: TRBV7-2
CDR3: CASSGRVSGRAGRDTQYF
DNA: TGTGCCAGCAGCGGAAGGGTTAGCGGGAGGGCCGGTCGTGATACGCAGTATTTT

D: NA
J: TRBJ2-2
size: NA
V: TRBV7-2
CDR3: CASSLSTGNTGELFF
DNA: TGTGCCAGCAGCTTAAGTACTGGGAACACCGGGGAGCTGTTTTTT

D: TRBD1
J: TRBJ2-3
size: NA
V: TRBV9
CDR3: CASSVLGTATDTQYF
DNA: TGTGCCAGCAGCGTACTAGGGACAGCCACAGATACGCAGTATTTT